This T cell receptor (beta chain) came from a study of shared clonotypes between healthy human individuals. Overall study findings and caveats: When compared with the clonotypes that were shared by all four sorted-subset donors, the non-shared clonotypes turned out to have lower generation probabilities. Clonotype sharing among donors likely depends on sequencing depth.

About this clone itself: Its matching antigen is unknown.

Per sorted-subset replicate PCR, input was roughly 220 ng DNA, representing 30,000 or so T cell genomes. Sequenced by immunoSEQ multiplex PCR; TCRdb stores in-frame clones only, minus some. This repertoire shows over a million clones, more than 75% found once; its top ten account for around 0.47%. Trimming shortened V by 6 bases and J by 0 bases, and 15 bases separated the two germline ends. Germline values: CDR1 SQVTM, CDR2 ANQGSEA. The CDR3 contains 15 residues. The source of this sequence is a man between 18 and 35 years old in good health. Some clones in this sample may be carry-over from other donors' samples. The chain joins TRBV29-1 to TRBJ2-1; D is perhaps TRBD1 (6 bases). Sequenced material: memory CD4+ T cells from PBMCs. Indicated subset: CD45RA-negative fraction. CDR3 in amino acids: CSVVTGTSSYNEQFF. The CDR3 region has the DNA TGCAGCGTGGTAACAGGGACGAGCTCCTACAATGAGCAGTTCTTC.